This T cell receptor (beta chain) came from a study of T cell responses to AZD1222 COVID-19 vaccine (dated by TCRdb to about 2021). For the study in its entirety: AZD1222 recipients given second doses at about 4 weeks or at about 12 weeks were pooled, since spike-specific TCR depth and breadth were not found to differ between the two schedules. TCR sequencing covered fewer than 250 trial participants: 200 to 220 given two doses of AZD1222 and approximately 26 given two doses of MenACWY control vaccine. Enrollment into the trials was organized by age into subgroups of 18-55, 56-69 and 70-plus years, and those subgroups contained approximately 150, 30 and 60 TCR-sequenced participants, respectively.

The junction carries 20 bases between V and J, which are trimmed by 4 bases and 7 bases respectively. Taken from the germline V gene, the CDR1 and CDR2 loops are SGHRS and YFSETQ. The CDR3 holds 15 amino acids from the cysteine to the phenylalanine. The kept DNA is CDR3 alone, 45 bases in frame from the first base. The sample's time point label, decoded: baseline before first vaccination. Vaccinee samples were obtained from the UK trials COV001 and COV002, which included a single-blind randomized controlled phase 2/3 trial of AZD1222 (ChAdOx1 nCoV-19) in healthy adults. Trial participant PBMC samples were collected at day 0 and day 28 after the second dose for TCRbeta chain sequencing. Remarks on this clone: Its antigen remains unidentified. There are no base qualities to consult, and no much larger clone falls within one base.

The CDR3 regions of human TCRbeta chains were analyzed by immunosequencing. As for the authors' bioinformatics: TCRs in the repertoires were compared against a reference library of SARS-CoV-2-specific TCRs that had been generated with the MIRA antigen-specificity platform. Breadth was defined as the fraction of unique TCRs that were SARS-CoV-2-associated, and depth was defined as the fraction of total T cells that were SARS-CoV-2-associated. Each spike-specific TCR was assigned to its reactive spike region and to a CD4 or CD8 class using the MIRA data. Log10-transformed breadth and depth values were compared by one-way ANOVA with Sidak's multiple comparisons tests. TCRdb holds this immuneACCESS table with in-frame rearrangements only. Some clones are missing; in checked studies, unresolved V genes explain under half, and the rest has no known cause. V and J calls and clone size are as listed in that table; D and trimming were resolved from the DNA. The sample profile shows about 110,000 clones; 88% of them were found once. The top ten clonotypes cover about 1.6% of the sample.

The paper as a whole reports these results and caveats: Participants were mostly white British, with more females than males. The authors suggested clonal diversity may have been underestimated. Conclusions about previously exposed vaccinees are limited, since just six AZD1222 recipients were seropositive for SARS-CoV-2 at baseline. After two AZD1222 doses, both the breadth and the depth of spike-specific TCRs were significantly higher than at day 0 and than in MenACWY recipients. CD4 TCRs associated with the vaccine covered the entire spike protein, and the dominant responses were in regions 160-218 and 743-854. In the small 56-69-year group, the increase in depth fell short of significance, most likely because of low power. Reportedly, close to half of the unique spike-specific TCRs recognized epitopes lying outside the regions that are mutated in the B.1.351 and B.1.1.7 variants. No day 14 peak-response samples were available, so repertoires were characterized only after the peak T cell response.

The input for sequencing was peripheral blood, taken on day 0 of AZD1222 vaccination. The chain joins TRBV5-1 to TRBJ1-2; a tentative D call is TRBD1 (5 bases match). This receptor was identified in an adult in good health. The CDR3 corresponds to CASSGTTGREGGYTF. At the DNA level, the sequence is TGCGCCAGCAGCGGGACCACGGGCAGGGAAGGTGGCTACACCTTC.